Presented here are 26 T cell receptor beta chains from one specimen sequenced in a study of T cells after yellow fever vaccination. TCRdb passed the 5' RACE reads through MiXCR, listing each CDR3 protein once. The sample includes about 340,000 distinct CDR3 sequences, 4% seen only once; the top ten take roughly a quarter. The input for sequencing was PBMCs, taken 5 days after the yellow fever booster vaccination. These receptors came from a man younger than 35 who received the YFV17D yellow fever vaccine.

This clonotype was detected ten times or more. The rearrangement joins TRBV20-1 to TRBJ1-2; D call uncertain. This CDR3 has 12 amino acids. With 6 bases removed from V and 4 bases from J, the gap between germline ends came to 12 bases. Germline CDR1 reads DFQATT; CDR2 reads SNEGSKA (reference sequence). CDR3 loop: CSAGGPRYGYTF. The CDR3 nucleotides are TGCAGTGCAGGAGGACCGCGCTATGGCTACACCTTC.

This clonotype was seen repeatedly, ten times or more. V and J are TRBV5-1 and TRBJ2-1, with D perhaps TRBD2 (5 bases). Germline CDR1 is SGHRS and CDR2 is YFSETQ. This CDR3 is built from 13 residues. The ends were cut back, 4 bases at V and 10 bases at J, with 15 bases in the middle. CDR3 sequence (DNA): TGCGCCAGCAGCGCCGGGGTTTTCGGGGAGCAGTTCTTC. Translated, it gives CASSAGVFGEQFF.

This clonotype has a count of ten or more. V gene TRBV7-8 combines with J gene TRBJ1-2; perhaps TRBD1 as D (5 bases). V was pared by 5 bases and J by 14 bases, with 21 bases between. Germline V lookup: CDR1 SGHVS, CDR2 FQNEAQ. The CDR3 is 13 amino acids. The CDR3 bases are TGTGCCAGCAGCCCCCGTTACGCGACAGTGCGAACCTTC. Residues: CASSPRYATVRTF.

The chain combines TRBV4-3 with TRBJ1-2; no firm D call. The CDR3 sequence is 15 residues long. Looked up from germline, CDR1 is LGHNA and CDR2 is YSLEER. V was cut by 0 bases and J by 2 bases, with 10 bases left in between. The chain's CDR3 is CASSQEVRNNYGYTF. The CDR3 DNA sequence: TGCGCCAGCAGCCAAGAAGTCAGAAACAACTATGGCTACACCTTC.

The genes are TRBV29-1 and TRBJ1-2; the D is unclear. V was trimmed by 4 bases and J by 2 bases, leaving 5 bases between them. Germline V CDR1 and CDR2: SQVTM, ANQGSEA. The CDR3 length is 11 residues. The CDR3, as DNA: TGCAGCGTTGGTGAGAACTATGGCTACACCTTC. Amino acid sequence: CSVGENYGYTF. Full variable domain (missing parts from reference TRBV29-1 and TRBJ1-2): SAVISQKPSRDICQRGTSLTIQCQVDSQVTMMFWYRQQPGQSLTLIATANQGSEATYESGFVIDKFPISRPNLTFSTLTVSNMSPEDSSIYLCSVGENYGYTFGSGTRLTVV.

This clonotype was seen more than once but under ten times. The genes are TRBV20-1 and TRBJ2-3; D unresolved. The CDR3 extends over 14 amino acids. Germline CDR1 is DFQATT and CDR2 is SNEGSKA (reference sequence). The CDR3 DNA reads as TGCAGAGCCGAAAAACCTATCCCCCCAGATACGCAGTATTTT. Its protein product is CRAEKPIPPDTQYF.

The genes are TRBV7-8 and TRBJ2-1, with 10 nucleotides matching TRBD1. The V and J ends lost 3 bases and 10 bases, in that order; junction bases with no gene match: 9. The CDR3 is 15 amino acids. The germline V gene has CDR1 SGHVS and CDR2 FQNEAQ. CDR3 loop: CASSFWDRGSGEQFF. CDR3 in DNA: TGTGCCAGCAGCTTTTGGGACAGGGGCTCGGGGGAGCAGTTCTTC.

A few counts support this clonotype. The CDR3 region is CATSEGFPSYEQYF. The CDR3 DNA sequence: TGTGCCACCAGCGAAGGTTTCCCATCCTACGAGCAGTACTTC. The V gene is TRBV15, the J gene TRBJ2-7; D is unclear. The CDR3 sequence is 14 residues long. With 5 bases removed from V and 1 base from J, the gap between germline ends came to 12 bases. CDR1 is LNHNV and CDR2 is YYDKDF in the germline V gene (reference sequence).

This chain connects TRBV10-3 to TRBJ1-5; 7 bases line up with TRBD1. This CDR3 has 15 residues. The junction had 9 bases not matched to a gene; V was cut back by 6 bases and J by 4 bases. CDR1 and CDR2 from the germline V gene are ENHRY and SYGVKD. As DNA, the CDR3 is TGTGCCATCAGCGGGACAGCCACCTTTAATCAGCCCCAGCATTTT. This translates into CAISGTATFNQPQHF.

J is TRBJ1-2 and V is TRBV18, with 8 bases lining up with TRBD1. This CDR3 contains 14 residues. Germline CDR1 is KGHSH and CDR2 is LQKENI. Trimming removed 3 bases from V and 11 bases from J; junction bases left unmatched: 11. The DNA for the CDR3 is TGTGCCAGCTCACCTGGGCAAGGACAGGGAAGTTACACCTTC. Translated: CASSPGQGQGSYTF.

This clonotype was seen repeatedly, ten times or more. J is TRBJ2-2 and V is TRBV14; a weak D match, TRBD1 (6 bases). Germline CDR1 is SGHDN and CDR2 is FVKESK. V was trimmed by 0 bases and J by 5 bases, leaving 13 bases between them. The CDR3 has 16 amino acids. CDR3 coding DNA: TGTGCCAGCAGCCAAGAAATTGGACAGATGACCGGGGAGCTGTTTTTT. It encodes CASSQEIGQMTGELFF.

Many counts were recorded for this clonotype. The chain combines TRBV2 with TRBJ2-1, with 8 bases fitting TRBD1. Losses at the gene ends were 8 bases for V and 1 base for J; bases not matched to a gene: 4. CDR1 is SNHLY and CDR2 is FYNNEI in the germline V gene. This CDR3 contains 14 residues. CDR3 nucleotides: TGTGCCAGCCAGGGACAGGAATCCTACAATGAGCAGTTCTTC. Translated, it gives CASQGQESYNEQFF.

This chain uses TRBV10-3 with TRBJ2-4; 12 nucleotides match TRBD1. The CDR3 consists of 17 residues. Looked up from germline, CDR1 is ENHRY and CDR2 is SYGVKD. The junction had 7 bases not matched to a gene; V was cut back by 5 bases and J by 2 bases. For the CDR3, the DNA is TGTGCCATCAGTCCGGGACAGGGGGCCCGGACCAAAAACATTCAGTACTTC. Its translation: CAISPGQGARTKNIQYF.

This clonotype was found a few times. J is TRBJ1-1 and V is TRBV5-1; maybe TRBD1 (6 bases). This CDR3 is 16 amino acids long. CDR1 SGHRS and CDR2 YFSETQ come from the germline V gene. Trimming removed 0 bases from V and 4 bases from J, with 16 bases in between. Here the CDR3 reads CASSLGGTSGSTEAFF. The CDR3 bases are TGCGCCAGCAGCTTGGGCGGGACATCGGGTAGCACTGAAGCTTTCTTT.

This sequence joins TRBV27 and TRBJ2-6; 7 bases line up with TRBD1. The CDR3 runs 18 residues. Germline CDR1 is MNHEY and CDR2 is SMNVEV (reference sequence). V shed 4 bases and J 2 bases; nucleotides not matched to a gene: 11. The CDR3 is CASSSMTGKGPGANVLTF. CDR3 coding DNA: TGTGCCAGCAGTTCGATGACAGGGAAAGGACCTGGGGCCAACGTCCTGACTTTC.

The J gene is TRBJ1-1, the V gene TRBV5-1; 8 bases agree with TRBD1. CDR1 and CDR2 from the germline V gene are SGHRS and YFSETQ. The CDR3 length is 14 residues. After removal of 5 bases from V and 3 bases from J, the junction contained 6 bases not matched to a gene. The CDR3 coding sequence is TGCGCCAGCAGACTTCAGGGGGCGGACACTGAAGCTTTCTTT. Its translation: CASRLQGADTEAFF. Variable domain in full (rest from reference TRBV5-1 and TRBJ1-1): KAGVTQTPRYLIKTRGQQVTLSCSPISGHRSVSWYQQTPGQGLQFLFEYFSETQRNKGNFPGRFSGRQFSNSRSEMNVSTLELGDSALYLCASRLQGADTEAFFGQGTRLTVV.

This chain uses TRBV18 with TRBJ2-5; possible D gene TRBD1, 7 bases. V was trimmed by 6 bases and J by 5 bases, leaving 19 bases between them. CDR1 is KGHSH and CDR2 is LQKENI in the germline V gene. The CDR3 sequence is 15 residues long. The CDR3 sequence: CASSTTWAGGETQYF. CDR3 bases: TGTGCCAGCTCGACCACCTGGGCAGGGGGGGAGACCCAGTACTTC.

The chain employs TRBV6-5 and TRBJ2-7; D is perhaps TRBD1 or TRBD2 (6 bases each). The CDR3 is 15 amino acids. Trimming removed 5 bases from V and 2 bases from J, with 16 bases in between. Germline values: CDR1 MNHEY, CDR2 SVGAGI. CDR3 loop: CASSPGGLDPYEQYF. CDR3 coding DNA: TGTGCCAGCAGTCCCGGGGGCCTCGACCCCTACGAGCAGTACTTC.

This clonotype was observed at least ten times. The V and J genes are TRBV12-3 or TRBV12-4 and TRBJ2-2; D is ambiguous. V was clipped by 6 bases and J by 3 bases, with 5 bases between them. This CDR3 region has 12 residues. The CDR3 bases are TGTGCCAGCAGACCGGACACCGGGGAGCTGTTTTTT. Translated: CASRPDTGELFF.

The rearrangement links TRBV5-1 to TRBJ2-5; 7 bases fit TRBD1. J gave up 3 bases and V 6 bases, and 11 bases lay outside the gene matches. This CDR3 has 15 residues. Germline loops: CDR1 SGHRS, CDR2 YFSETQ. CDR3 sequence (DNA): TGCGCCAGCACAGGGGGACGGGGTACCAAAGAGACCCAGTACTTC. Its protein product is CASTGGRGTKETQYF.

This CDR3 reads CASSQEQGRGYTF. The CDR3 nucleotides read TGCGCCAGCAGCCAAGAACAGGGAAGAGGCTACACCTTC. This sequence joins TRBV4-3 and TRBJ1-2; D is perhaps TRBD1 (6 bases). V lost 0 bases, J lost 8 bases, and 10 bases lay in between. Germline V CDR1 and CDR2: LGHNA, YSLEER. The CDR3 runs 13 residues.

This clonotype has at least ten counts. The chain has TRBV5-1 and TRBJ2-2; a possible D gene is TRBD1 (6 bases). V lost 1 base, J lost 4 bases, and 14 bases lay in between. From germline, CDR1 is SGHRS and CDR2 YFSETQ. This CDR3 comprises 16 residues. The CDR3 coding sequence is TGCGCCAGCAGCTTGCGTGCAGGGGTTACCACCGGGGAGCTGTTTTTT. Translation gives CASSLRAGVTTGELFF.

This clonotype has only a few counts. The chain joins TRBV20-1 to TRBJ1-2; a weak D match, TRBD1 (5 bases). The CDR3 has 15 residues. Germline values: CDR1 DFQATT, CDR2 SNEGSKA (reference sequence). Deletions cut 7 bases from V and 3 bases from J, with 21 bases between. The chain's CDR3 is CSVNFRDLRDYGYTF. In nucleotides, the CDR3 is TGCAGTGTTAACTTCCGGGACCTAAGGGACTATGGCTACACCTTC.

This chain links TRBV7-9 with TRBJ1-2; tentatively, D is TRBD1 (5 bases). The V gene's germline CDR1 is SEHNR and CDR2 FQNEAQ (reference sequence). Trimming took 5 bases from V and 8 from J, leaving 21 bases between them. The CDR3 is 15 amino acids. The chain's CDR3 is CASSLMGPSTGGYTF. The CDR3 DNA follows: TGTGCCAGCAGCCTTATGGGGCCTTCAACAGGAGGCTACACCTTC.

This clonotype was counted between two and nine times. The chain is built from TRBV27 and TRBJ2-2; D unresolved. The germline V gene encodes CDR1 MNHEY and CDR2 SMNVEV (reference sequence). With 3 bases removed from V and 1 base from J, the gap between germline ends came to 6 bases. The CDR3 spans 14 residues. The CDR3 here is CASSFSENTGELFF. The CDR3 nucleotides read TGTGCCAGCAGTTTCTCAGAGAACACCGGGGAGCTGTTTTTT.

This clonotype was detected a few times. V usage is TRBV7-2 and J usage is TRBJ2-7; D is perhaps TRBD1 or TRBD2 (5 bases each). In germline, CDR1 is SGHTA, CDR2 FQGNSA. The CDR3 loop spans 15 amino acids. Trimming removed 1 base from V and 4 bases from J, with 14 bases in between. The CDR3 spells CASSLVGQGEYEQYV. The CDR3 coding sequence is TGTGCCAGCAGCTTAGTAGGGCAGGGAGAGTACGAGCAGTACGTC.